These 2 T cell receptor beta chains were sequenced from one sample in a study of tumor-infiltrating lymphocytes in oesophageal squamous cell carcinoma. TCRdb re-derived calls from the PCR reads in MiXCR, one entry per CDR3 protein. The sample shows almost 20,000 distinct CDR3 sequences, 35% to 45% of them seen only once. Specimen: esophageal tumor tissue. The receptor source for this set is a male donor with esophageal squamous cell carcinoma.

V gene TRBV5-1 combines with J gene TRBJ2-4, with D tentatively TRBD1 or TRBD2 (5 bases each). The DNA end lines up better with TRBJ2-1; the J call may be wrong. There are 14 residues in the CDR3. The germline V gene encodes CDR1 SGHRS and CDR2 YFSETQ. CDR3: CASSASVRDHEQFF. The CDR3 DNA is TGCGCCAGCAGCGCAAGCGTCAGGGACCATGAGCAGTTCTTC.

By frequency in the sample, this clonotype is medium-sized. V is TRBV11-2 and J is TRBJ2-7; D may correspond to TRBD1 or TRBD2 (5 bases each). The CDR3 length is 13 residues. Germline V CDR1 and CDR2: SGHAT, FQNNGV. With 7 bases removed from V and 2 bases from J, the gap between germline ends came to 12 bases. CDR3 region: CASTPGRTYEQYF. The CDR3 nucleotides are TGTGCCAGCACCCCGGGGCGCACCTACGAGCAGTACTTC.